This T cell receptor beta chain emerged from a study of T cells in Graves' hyperthyroidism and ophthalmopathy. Amplification yielded TCR beta CDR3 regions, with RNA transcripts as the source. With the HTBI primer set, the TCR CDR3 went through a first round of RT-PCR. TCRdb processed the multiplex PCR reads anew with MiXCR; each CDR3 protein has one entry. The sample lists roughly 630,000 distinct CDR3 sequences; 15% to 19% were seen once. V lost 0 bases and J 2 bases, leaving 11 bases between the germline ends. The length of the CDR3 is 15 residues. CDR1 SEHNR and CDR2 FQNEAQ come from the germline V gene (reference sequence). Study observations and caveats: The model identified upcoming ophthalmopathy a median approximately six months ahead of onset.

Many counts were recorded for this clonotype. Its antigen remains unidentified. The source of the PBMCs was 8 to 10 ml of fresh peripheral blood. The chain has TRBV7-9 and TRBJ2-7; D gene uncertain. The sequenced material came from blood. The sequence was obtained from a woman in her twenties or thirties with Graves' hyperthyroidism. For the CDR3, the DNA is TGTGCCAGCAGCTTAGCGAACGTGGTTACCTACGAGCAGTACTTC. Protein sequence: CASSLANVVTYEQYF.